Listed below are T cell receptor beta chains from one sample, sequenced in a study of CD8 T cells in ankylosing spondylitis. A single record per CDR3 protein comes from TCRdb applying MiXCR to the 5' RACE reads. This sample carries about 260,000 distinct CDR3 sequences, approximately 24% of them seen once, and the ten largest clones take approximately 0.61%. Sequenced sample: blood, either unsorted or a sorted T cell fraction (not recorded which). The receptors originated from a male donor with ankylosing spondylitis or in good health (not recorded which). Both conserved end residues are part of each CDR3. Each record gives: D gene, CDR3 length, J gene, V gene, CDR3 protein. A D gene is named only where the DNA matches it firmly.

NA 15 TRBJ2-5 TRBV6-5 CASSWDLTRPGTQYF
NA 16 TRBJ2-7 TRBV5-5 CASSGTPGGGPYEQYF
TRBD1 15 TRBJ2-7 TRBV5-1 CASRWGQGARDEQYF
NA 15 TRBJ1-1 TRBV20-1 CSASVPGVSNTEAFF
TRBD1 12 TRBJ2-1 TRBV29-1 CSAWTGHNEQFF
TRBD2 19 TRBJ2-1 TRBV12-3/TRBV12-4 CAISFPLQRLAGLYNEQFF
NA 15 TRBJ1-1 TRBV20-1 CSARRGGGTGTEAFF
TRBD1 13 TRBJ2-5 TRBV5-1 CASSARGQETQYF
TRBD2 17 TRBJ2-3 TRBV5-1 CASSLGTSGGNTDTQYF
NA 14 TRBJ2-3 TRBV6-5 CASGTRSGTDTQYF
NA 15 TRBJ2-6 TRBV12-3/TRBV12-4 CASSDTGSGANVLTF